The sequence of this T cell receptor (beta chain) was determined in a study of Graves' ophthalmopathy and Graves' hyperthyroidism. RNA transcripts yielded amplified TCR beta CDR3 regions. After a first-round RT-PCR with HTBI primers, a second-round multiplex PCR was run. TCRdb itself ran the multiplex PCR reads through MiXCR, one entry per CDR3 protein. The sample lists 680,000 or so distinct CDR3 sequences; about 20% were seen once. The authors defined stable hyperthyroidism as no ophthalmopathy within 18 months of follow-up. Diagnosis was based on clinical symptoms, serum thyroxine, TRAb, thyroid ultrasound and orbital computed tomography. PBMCs had their origin in fresh peripheral blood (approximately 9.9 ml). The length of the CDR3 is 15 residues. The germline V gene has CDR1 MNHNS and CDR2 SASEGT. The V gene end was trimmed by 1 base and the J gene end by 2 bases; junction bases not matched to a gene: 4.

This clonotype has just a few counts. The TCR was taken from a woman aged 18-29 years with stable Graves' hyperthyroidism. Some clones in this sample may be carry-over from other donors' samples. V usage is TRBV6-1 and J usage is TRBJ1-2; 7 bases agree with TRBD1. The sample taken for sequencing was peripheral blood. The CDR3 is CASSEGDRFNYGYTF. DNA of the CDR3: TGTGCCAGCAGTGAAGGGGACAGATTCAACTATGGCTACACCTTC.